These T cell receptor beta chains were read from a single sample in a study of identical twins. TCRdb recomputed calls from the 5' RACE reads with MiXCR, one row per CDR3 protein. The sample lists about 890,000 distinct CDR3 sequences; 9% to 15% were seen once. The sample also formed part of further work on yellow fever vaccine responses in identical twins.

Input material: PBMCs. The receptors derive from a young woman in good health. Both conserved end residues are part of each CDR3. Fields, in order: D gene, J gene, clone size, V gene, CDR3 DNA, CDR3 protein. A D gene is named only where the DNA matches it firmly. Part of the rows lack a size; the others show once, few, many or a class for expanded clones.

NA TRBJ2-7 few TRBV29-1 TGCAGCGTTGAAGTATTAGTTGGTTACGAGCAGTACTTC CSVEVLVGYEQYF
TRBD2 TRBJ2-7 few TRBV4-2 TGTGCCAGCAGCCAAGACGGTAGCGGGGCTCCCTACGAGCAGTACTTC CASSQDGSGAPYEQYF
NA TRBJ2-2 few TRBV3-1 TGTGCCAGCAGCCACGGTCAGGGAAGGGCCGGGGAGCTGTTTTTT CASSHGQGRAGELFF
NA TRBJ2-7 few TRBV6-5 TGTGCCAGCAGTTACTCGGACTCCTTCTACGAGCAGTACTTC CASSYSDSFYEQYF
TRBD1 TRBJ1-1 few TRBV7-8 TGTGCCAGCAGCGTCGGGACAGGGACCTTCATTGAAGCTTTCTTT CASSVGTGTFIEAFF
NA TRBJ1-1 few TRBV21-1 TGTGCCAGCAGCAAAGACACCCGGGACAGCGCTGAAGCTTTCTTT CASSKDTRDSAEAFF
TRBD1 TRBJ2-5 many TRBV11-2 TGTGCCAGCAGCTTAACCCGGACAGGGGGAGAGACCCAGTACTTC CASSLTRTGGETQYF
TRBD2 TRBJ2-2 NA TRBV27 TGTGCCAGCAGTGTCACTAGCGGGAGGGCAATAGGCGGGGAGCTGTTTTTT CASSVTSGRAIGGELFF
NA TRBJ2-2 NA TRBV20-1 TGCAGTGCTAGAGACCAGGGGTCGTTGGAGATAGGGGAGCTGTTTTTT CSARDQGSLEIGELFF
NA TRBJ2-6 few TRBV19 TGTGCCAGTAGTGGAGACAGGTTGGGGAGCTCTGGGGCCAACGTCCTGACTTTC CASSGDRLGSSGANVLTF
TRBD1 TRBJ2-5 NA TRBV20-1 TGCAGTGCTCGACTCGGGACAGGGGGCCAAGAGACCCAGTACTTC CSARLGTGGQETQYF
NA TRBJ2-3 many TRBV11-2 TGTGCCAGCACTCCGGCTGGGGGCACAGATACGCAGTATTTT CASTPAGGTDTQYF
TRBD1 TRBJ2-5 few TRBV10-3 TGTGCCATCAGTGAGATCGCAGGGGGCGAAGAGACCCAGTACTTC CAISEIAGGEETQYF
NA TRBJ2-1 few TRBV4-2 TGTGCCAGCAGCCAAGATCGACGGGGGACCTACAATGAGCAGTTCTTC CASSQDRRGTYNEQFF
TRBD1 TRBJ1-1 few TRBV4-2 TGTGCCAGCAGCCAAGTCGGGACAGAAAACACTGAAGCTTTCTTT CASSQVGTENTEAFF
NA TRBJ1-6 few TRBV10-3 TGTGCCATCAGTGAGCGCGACGTCCCACCCCTCCACTTT CAISERDVPPLHF
NA TRBJ2-3 few TRBV29-1 TGCAGCGCTAACAGGGTGGGGTATACAGATACGCAGTATTTT CSANRVGYTDTQYF
TRBD2 TRBJ2-1 NA TRBV29-1 TGCAGCGTTGCCATGACTAGCGGGAATTACAATGAGCAGTTCTTC CSVAMTSGNYNEQFF
NA TRBJ2-1 many TRBV11-2 TGTGCCAGCAGCTTAGTCGTAGAGCAGTTCTTC CASSLVVEQFF
NA TRBJ1-5 few TRBV6-1 TGTGCCAGCAGTGAAGCGCAGGCAGGGCTTCGGCAGCCCCAGCATTTT CASSEAQAGLRQPQHF